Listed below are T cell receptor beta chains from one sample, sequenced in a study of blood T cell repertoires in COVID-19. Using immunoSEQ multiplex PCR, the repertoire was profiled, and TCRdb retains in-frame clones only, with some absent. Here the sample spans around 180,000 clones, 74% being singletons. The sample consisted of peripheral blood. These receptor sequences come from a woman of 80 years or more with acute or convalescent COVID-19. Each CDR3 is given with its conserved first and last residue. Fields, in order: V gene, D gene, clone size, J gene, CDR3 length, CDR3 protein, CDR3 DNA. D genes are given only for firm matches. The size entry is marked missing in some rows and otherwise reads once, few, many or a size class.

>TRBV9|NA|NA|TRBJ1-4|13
CASSVTGNEKLFF
TGTGCCAGCAGCGTTACAGGCAATGAAAAACTGTTTTTT
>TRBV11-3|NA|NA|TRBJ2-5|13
CASSRSRGETQYF
TGTGCCAGCAGCCGAAGCAGGGGAGAGACCCAGTACTTC
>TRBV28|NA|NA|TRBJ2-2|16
CASSRLDRLNTGELFF
TGTGCCAGCAGTCGACTCGACAGGTTGAACACCGGGGAGCTGTTTTTT
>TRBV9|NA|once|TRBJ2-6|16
CASSDEATSGANVLTF
TGTGCCAGCAGCGATGAGGCCACCTCTGGGGCCAACGTCCTGACTTTC
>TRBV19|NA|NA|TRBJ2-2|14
CASSRQGNTGELFF
TGTGCCAGTAGCAGGCAGGGGAACACCGGGGAGCTGTTTTTT
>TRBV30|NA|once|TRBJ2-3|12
CAWSKEGDTQYF
TGTGCCTGGAGTAAGGAGGGCGATACGCAGTATTTT
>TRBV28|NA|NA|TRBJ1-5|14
CASSFQFDNQPQHF
TGTGCCAGCAGTTTCCAGTTCGACAATCAGCCCCAGCATTTT
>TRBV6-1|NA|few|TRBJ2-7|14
CASSEGLGSYEQYF
TGTGCCAGCAGTGAAGGACTAGGGTCCTACGAGCAGTACTTC
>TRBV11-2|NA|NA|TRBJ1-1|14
CASSSQGVNTEAFF
TGTGCCAGCAGCTCACAGGGAGTGAACACTGAAGCTTTCTTT
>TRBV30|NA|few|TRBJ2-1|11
CAWRTYNEQFF
TGTGCCTGGAGGACATACAATGAGCAGTTCTTC
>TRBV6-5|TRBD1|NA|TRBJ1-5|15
CASSQQGERDQPQHF
TGTGCCAGCAGCCAACAGGGGGAACGGGATCAGCCCCAGCATTTT
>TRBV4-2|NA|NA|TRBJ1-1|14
CASSQGHTNTEAFF
TGTGCCAGCAGCCAAGGACATACAAACACTGAAGCTTTCTTT
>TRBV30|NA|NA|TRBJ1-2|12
CAWSQTNYGYTF
TGTGCCTGGAGTCAGACTAACTATGGCTACACCTTC
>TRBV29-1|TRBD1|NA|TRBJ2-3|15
CSVILGQGTADTQYF
TGCAGCGTTATCTTGGGACAGGGGACAGCAGATACGCAGTATTTT
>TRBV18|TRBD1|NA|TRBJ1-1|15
CASSPAQGGVTEAFF
TGTGCCAGCTCACCAGCACAGGGGGGAGTCACTGAAGCTTTCTTT
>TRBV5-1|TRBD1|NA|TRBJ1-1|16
CASSTGTASMNTEAFF
TGCGCCAGCAGCACTGGGACAGCCAGTATGAACACTGAAGCTTTCTTT
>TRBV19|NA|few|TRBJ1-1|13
CASKRELYTEAFF
TGTGCCAGTAAAAGGGAGCTTTACACTGAAGCTTTCTTT
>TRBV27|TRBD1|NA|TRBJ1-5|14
CASSLQGDRQPQHF
TGTGCCAGCAGTCTTCAGGGGGACCGTCAGCCCCAGCATTTT
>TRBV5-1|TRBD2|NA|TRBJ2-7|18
CASSHRQTSGRTTYEQYF
TGCGCCAGCAGCCACCGACAGACTAGCGGGAGGACTACCTACGAGCAGTACTTC
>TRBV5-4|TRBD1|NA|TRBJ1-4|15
CASSLRQGDDEKLFF
TGTGCCAGCAGCCTAAGACAGGGGGATGATGAAAAACTGTTTTTT
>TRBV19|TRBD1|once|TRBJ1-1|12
CASTSGTGWSTF
TGTGCCAGTACCTCCGGGACAGGGTGGTCGACCTTT
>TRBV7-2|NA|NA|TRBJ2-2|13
CASTQKRAGELFF
TGTGCCAGCACGCAAAAACGGGCCGGGGAGCTGTTTTTT
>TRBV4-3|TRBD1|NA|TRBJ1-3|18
CASSQEPLTGGPGNTIYF
TGCGCCAGCAGCCAAGAACCCCTGACAGGGGGCCCTGGAAACACCATATATTTT
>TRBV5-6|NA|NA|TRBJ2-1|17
CASSPGPGKHLYNEQFF
TGTGCCAGCAGCCCTGGTCCCGGGAAACACCTATACAATGAGCAGTTCTTC
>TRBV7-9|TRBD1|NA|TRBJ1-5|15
CASSPQGSLDQPQHF
TGTGCCAGCAGCCCACAGGGGTCGTTGGATCAGCCCCAGCATTTT
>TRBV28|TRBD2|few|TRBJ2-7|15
CASKLGASGSYEQYF
TGTGCCAGCAAATTAGGTGCTAGCGGTTCCTACGAGCAGTACTTC
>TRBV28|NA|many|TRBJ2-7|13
CASLGASSYEQYF
TGTGCCAGCTTAGGGGCTAGCTCCTACGAGCAGTACTTC
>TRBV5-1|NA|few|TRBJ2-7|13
CASSLDQNYEQYF
TGCGCCAGCAGCTTGGACCAGAACTACGAGCAGTACTTC
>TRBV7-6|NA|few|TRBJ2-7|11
CASSENYEQYF
TGTGCCAGCAGCGAGAACTACGAGCAGTACTTC
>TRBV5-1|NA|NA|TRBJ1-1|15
CASSWGRDGGPEAFF
TGCGCCAGCAGCTGGGGGAGGGACGGGGGCCCTGAAGCTTTCTTT
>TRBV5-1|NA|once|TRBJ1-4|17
CASSYDPRAKGNEKLFF
TGCGCCAGCAGCTATGACCCCCGAGCTAAGGGGAATGAAAAACTGTTTTTT
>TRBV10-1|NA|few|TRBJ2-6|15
CASSDGGSGANVLTF
TGCGCCAGCAGTGACGGGGGTTCTGGGGCCAACGTCCTGACTTTC
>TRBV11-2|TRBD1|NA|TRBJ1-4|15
CASSIQGGTNEKLFF
TGTGCCAGCAGCATACAGGGGGGGACTAATGAAAAACTGTTTTTT
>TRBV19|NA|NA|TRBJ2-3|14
CASSFSVGANTQYF
TGTGCCAGTAGTTTCTCTGTGGGAGCAAATACGCAGTATTTT
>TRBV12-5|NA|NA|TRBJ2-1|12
CASGFLGGEQFF
TGTGCTAGTGGTTTTTTGGGAGGTGAGCAGTTCTTC
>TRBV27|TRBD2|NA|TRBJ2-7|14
CASRPYGGVYEQYF
TGTGCCAGCAGACCCTACGGGGGGGTCTACGAGCAGTACTTC
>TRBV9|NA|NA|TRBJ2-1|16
CASSVVISAGYNEQFF
TGTGCCAGCAGCGTAGTAATCTCGGCAGGCTACAATGAGCAGTTCTTC
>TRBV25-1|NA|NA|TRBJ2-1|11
CASSDPRGQFF
TGTGCCAGCAGTGACCCGAGAGGGCAGTTCTTC
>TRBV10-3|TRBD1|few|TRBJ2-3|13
CAIGQGTSDTQYF
TGTGCCATCGGACAGGGTACGTCCGATACGCAGTATTTT
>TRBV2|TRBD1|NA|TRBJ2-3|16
CASSLGQGPSTDTQYF
TGTGCCAGCAGCTTAGGACAGGGGCCAAGCACAGATACGCAGTATTTT
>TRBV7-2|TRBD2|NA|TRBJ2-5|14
CASSLVAGGETQYF
TGTGCCAGCAGCTTAGTAGCGGGAGGTGAGACCCAGTACTTC
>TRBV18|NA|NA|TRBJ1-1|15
CASSPPQGSNTEAFF
TGTGCCAGCTCACCACCCCAGGGTAGTAACACTGAAGCTTTCTTT
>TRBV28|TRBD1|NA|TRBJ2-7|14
CASSSGQGSYEQYF
TGTGCCAGCAGCTCTGGACAGGGCTCCTACGAGCAGTACTTC
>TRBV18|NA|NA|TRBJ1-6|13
CASRTGSNSPLHF
TGTGCCAGCCGCACAGGGAGTAATTCACCCCTCCACTTT
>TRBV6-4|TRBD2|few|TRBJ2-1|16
CASSTASGASYNEQFF
TGTGCCAGCAGTACCGCAAGCGGGGCCTCCTACAATGAGCAGTTCTTC
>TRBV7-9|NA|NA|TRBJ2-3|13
CASKLSRTDTQYF
TGTGCCAGTAAACTGTCCCGCACAGATACGCAGTATTTT
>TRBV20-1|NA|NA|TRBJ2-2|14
CSARGTQNTGELFF
TGCAGTGCTCGTGGGACTCAGAACACCGGGGAGCTGTTTTTT
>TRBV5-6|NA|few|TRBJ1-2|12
CASSLASYGYTF
TGTGCCAGCAGCTTGGCCAGCTATGGCTACACCTTC
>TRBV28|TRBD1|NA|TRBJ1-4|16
CASKGADGTGVEKLFF
TGTGCCAGCAAGGGGGCTGACGGGACAGGGGTTGAAAAACTGTTTTTT
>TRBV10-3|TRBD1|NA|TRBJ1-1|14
CAISAQQGATEAFF
TGTGCCATCAGTGCCCAACAGGGGGCGACTGAAGCTTTCTTT
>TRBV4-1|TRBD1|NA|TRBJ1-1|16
CASSHSQGGANTEAFF
TGCGCCAGCAGCCACTCACAGGGGGGTGCGAACACTGAAGCTTTCTTT